These 10 T cell receptor beta chains came from one sample sequenced in a study of glioma-infiltrating T cells after dendritic cell vaccination. The data were produced by immunoSEQ multiplex PCR, yet TCRdb's version contains in-frame clones alone and is incomplete. The sample contains about 87,000 clones, roughly 90% of which appear only once. Specimen: blood, collected before dendritic cell vaccination. The receptors derive from a human donor with glioblastoma.

V is TRBV6-5 and J is TRBJ2-1, with D possibly being TRBD2 (6 bases). The CDR3 loop spans 15 amino acids. Germline V gene sequence: CDR1 MNHEY, CDR2 SVGAGI. Trimming pared 2 bases from V and 9 bases from J, leaving 17 bases between. The CDR3 coding sequence is TGTGCCAGCAGTTACGAAAGCCTCACCGGGGGTGAGCAGTTCTTC. Amino acids: CASSYESLTGGEQFF.

The chain couples TRBV5-1 to TRBJ2-5; 9 bases are shared with TRBD1. The junction had 6 bases not matched to a gene; V was cut back by 4 bases and J by 5 bases. The CDR3 extends over 14 amino acids. Germline-derived CDR1 and CDR2 are SGHRS and YFSETQ. The CDR3 DNA is TGCGCCAGCAGCCTTGGAACAGGGGGCGAGACCCAGTACTTC. Translated, it gives CASSLGTGGETQYF. The entire variable domain, with the rest obtained from reference TRBV5-1 and TRBJ2-5, is as follows: KAGVTQTPRYLIKTRGQQVTLSCSPISGHRSVSWYQQTPGQGLQFLFEYFSETQRNKGNFPGRFSGRQFSNSRSEMNVSTLELGDSALYLCASSLGTGGETQYFGPGTRLLVL.

This chain joins TRBV2 and TRBJ2-7, with 9 bases matching TRBD1. Germline CDR1 reads SNHLY; CDR2 reads FYNNEI. The CDR3 covers 15 residues. After removal of 10 bases from V and 5 bases from J, the junction contained 15 bases not matched to a gene. CDR3 sequence (DNA): TGTGCCACCGCCGGAACACAGGGGGCGCGGAACGAGCAGTACTTC. Encoded protein: CATAGTQGARNEQYF.

The V gene is TRBV11-3, the J gene TRBJ2-5; 13 bases are shared with TRBD2. The end of the DNA fits TRBJ2-7 better, so the J call may be wrong. Germline lookup yields CDR1 SGHNT and CDR2 YENEEA. The CDR3 is 17 residues long. CDR3 DNA sequence: TGTGCCAGCAGCACCCGGACTAGCGGGAGTTGGTCCTACGAGCAGTACTTC. Translation gives CASSTRTSGSWSYEQYF.

The rearrangement joins TRBV6-1 to TRBJ1-2, with 7 bases matching TRBD1. The V gene's germline CDR1 is MNHNS and CDR2 SASEGT. Trimming removed 10 bases from V and 8 bases from J; junction bases left unmatched: 10. The CDR3 runs to 12 residues. The CDR3 DNA reads as TGTGCCATTCGGGACAGCGCAAGCGGCTACACCTTC. It yields the protein CAIRDSASGYTF.

The CDR3 DNA sequence: TGTGCCAGCTCACCTAGCGGGAGGGCCTCGGACACCGGGGAGCTGTTTTTT. The encoded protein is CASSPSGRASDTGELFF. This sequence joins TRBV18 and TRBJ2-2, with 11 nucleotides matching TRBD2. The CDR3 totals 17 residues. The V segment lost 3 bases and the J segment 3 bases; nucleotides outside the gene matches: 6. Germline V gene sequence: CDR1 KGHSH, CDR2 LQKENI.

The V and J genes are TRBV19 and TRBJ2-2; no clear D. Trimming removed 1 base at V and 3 bases at J, with 12 bases between. Per germline, CDR1 LNHDA and CDR2 SQIVND (reference sequence). The length of the CDR3 is 16 residues. The CDR3: CASSIVYIPHTGELFF. CDR3 nucleotide sequence: TGTGCCAGTAGTATAGTCTATATCCCTCACACCGGGGAGCTGTTTTTT. Filled out from reference TRBV19 and TRBJ2-2, the complete variable domain reads DGGITQSPKYLFRKEGQNVTLSCEQNLNHDAMYWYRQDPGQGLRLIYYSQIVNDFQKGDIAEGYSVSREKKESFPLTVTSAQKNPTAFYLCASSIVYIPHTGELFFGEGSRLTVL.

This chain uses TRBV9 with TRBJ1-2, with D maybe TRBD1 (6 bases). This CDR3 is built from 14 residues. The V end lost 3 bases, the J end lost 8 bases, and 17 bases lay between the germline ends. Germline loops: CDR1 SGDLS, CDR2 YYNGEE. The CDR3 DNA reads as TGTGCCAGCAGCGGGACAGAGGGTCTAACAGGCTACACCTTC. This translates into CASSGTEGLTGYTF.

This clone was counted once. The chain combines TRBV30 with TRBJ2-7; TRBD1 matches 12 bases. Losses at the gene ends were 5 bases for V and 3 bases for J; bases not matched to a gene: 2. The length of the CDR3 is 13 residues. Germline values: CDR1 GTSNPN, CDR2 SVGIG (reference sequence). CDR3 amino acids: CAWGTGGNYEQYF. In DNA form, the CDR3 reads TGTGCCTGGGGGACAGGGGGCAACTACGAGCAGTACTTC.

This chain connects TRBV15 to TRBJ1-5; 8 bases align to TRBD1. This CDR3 is built from 15 residues. Germline CDR1 LNHNV, CDR2 YYDKDF (reference sequence). The V segment lost 1 base and the J segment 6 bases; nucleotides outside the gene matches: 5. For the CDR3, the DNA is TGTGCCACCAGCAGAGCCTCAGGGGGCTCTCAGCCCCAGCATTTT. Protein: CATSRASGGSQPQHF.